The clone carrying this T cell receptor beta chain has just one count. The study drew participants aged about 18 to 95 years from about two dozen US areas. In Cohort 3, a recovered donor had either two negative PCRs, clearance, or symptom resolution. TCRdb's copy holds only in-frame clones and misses some; the assay was immunoSEQ multiplex PCR. The sample includes fewer than 500,000 clones, more than 70% of them seen just once. This record comes from a study of blood T cell repertoires in COVID-19. Study as a whole: Researchers got acute and convalescent COVID-19 samples from the United States, Italy and Spain.

Germline V gives CDR1 LGHDT, CDR2 YNNKEL (reference sequence). CDR3 length: 15 residues. V was pared by 3 bases and J by 5 bases, with 3 bases of the junction left unmatched. The receptor's source is a man aged 25-45 years who had recovered from COVID-19. V gene TRBV3-1 (or the pseudogene TRBV3-2) combines with J gene TRBJ1-6; 8 positions agree with TRBD1. Sequences were obtained from PBMCs or T cells enriched from blood (not recorded which). The CDR3 bases are TGTGCCAGCAGCCATTGGGGACAGGATAATTCACCCCTCCACTTT. Protein sequence: CASSHWGQDNSPLHF.